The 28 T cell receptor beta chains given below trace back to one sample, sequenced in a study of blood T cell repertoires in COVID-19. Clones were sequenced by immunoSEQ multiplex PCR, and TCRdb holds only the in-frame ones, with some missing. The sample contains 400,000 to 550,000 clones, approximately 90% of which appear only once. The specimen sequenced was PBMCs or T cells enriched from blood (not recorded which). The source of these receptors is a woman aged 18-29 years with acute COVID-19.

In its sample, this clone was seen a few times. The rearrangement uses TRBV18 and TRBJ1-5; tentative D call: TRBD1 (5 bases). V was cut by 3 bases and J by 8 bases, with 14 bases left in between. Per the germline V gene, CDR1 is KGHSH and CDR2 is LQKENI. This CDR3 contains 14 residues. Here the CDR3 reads CASSPQDIGEPQHF. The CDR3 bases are TGTGCCAGCTCACCCCAGGACATTGGTGAGCCCCAGCATTTT.

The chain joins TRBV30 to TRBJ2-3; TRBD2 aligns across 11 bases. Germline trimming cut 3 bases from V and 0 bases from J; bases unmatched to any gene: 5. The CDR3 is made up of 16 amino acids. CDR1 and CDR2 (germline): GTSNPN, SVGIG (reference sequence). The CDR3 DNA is TGTGCCTGGAGATTAGCGGGAGGGACTAGCACAGATACGCAGTATTTT. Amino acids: CAWRLAGGTSTDTQYF.

The CDR3 region is CASSLDTGNTEAFF. The CDR3, as DNA: TGTGCCAGCAGCTTAGACACAGGGAACACTGAAGCTTTCTTT. The chain has TRBV5-4 and TRBJ1-1; the D gene is possibly TRBD1 (5 bases). Germline V lookup: CDR1 SGHNT, CDR2 YYREEE (reference sequence). The V gene lost 2 bases and the J gene lost 1 base, with 9 bases spanning the gap. The CDR3 length is 14 residues. Drawing the rest from reference TRBV5-4 and TRBJ1-1, the complete variable domain is ETGVTQSPTHLIKTRGQQVTLRCSSQSGHNTVSWYQQALGQGPQFIFQYYREEENGRGNFPPRFSGLQFPNYSSELNVNALELDDSALYLCASSLDTGNTEAFFGQGTRLTVV.

The CDR3 nucleotides read TGTGCCAGCAGCCCCGGGACTAGCTTGTACGAGCAGTACTTC. The encoded protein is CASSPGTSLYEQYF. The V and J genes are TRBV7-6 and TRBJ2-7; TRBD2 aligns across 9 bases. CDR3 length: 14 residues. Looked up from germline, CDR1 is SGHVS and CDR2 is FNYEAQ. V was pared by 5 bases and J by 4 bases, with 6 bases of the junction left unmatched.

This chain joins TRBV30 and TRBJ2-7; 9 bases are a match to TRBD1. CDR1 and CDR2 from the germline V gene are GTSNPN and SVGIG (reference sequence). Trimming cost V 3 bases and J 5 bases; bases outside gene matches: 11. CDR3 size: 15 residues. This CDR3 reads CAWRAGTGNRHEQYF. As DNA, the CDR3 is TGTGCCTGGAGGGCGGGGACAGGGAACCGCCACGAGCAGTACTTC.

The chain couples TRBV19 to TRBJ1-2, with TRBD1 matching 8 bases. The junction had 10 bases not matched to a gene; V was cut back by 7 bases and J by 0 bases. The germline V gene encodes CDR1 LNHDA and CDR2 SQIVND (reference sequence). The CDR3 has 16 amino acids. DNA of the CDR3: TGTGCCAGTACCACGACAGGGGCGAGACCTAACTATGGCTACACCTTC. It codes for CASTTTGARPNYGYTF.

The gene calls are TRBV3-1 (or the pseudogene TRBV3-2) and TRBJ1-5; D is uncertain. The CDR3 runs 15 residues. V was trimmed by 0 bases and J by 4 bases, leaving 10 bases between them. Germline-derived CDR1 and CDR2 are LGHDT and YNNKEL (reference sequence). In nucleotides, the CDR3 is TGTGCCAGCAGCCAAGACAAGACTCCTAATCAGCCCCAGCATTTT. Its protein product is CASSQDKTPNQPQHF.

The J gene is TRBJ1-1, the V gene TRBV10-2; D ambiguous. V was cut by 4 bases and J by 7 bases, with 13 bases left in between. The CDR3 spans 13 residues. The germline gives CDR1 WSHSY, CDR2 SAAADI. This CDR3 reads CASSASRLFEAFF. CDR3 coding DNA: TGCGCCAGCAGTGCAAGCCGACTGTTTGAAGCTTTCTTT.

CDR3 coding DNA: TGTGCCAGCAGCTTGGCAGGGGGAGTCTCTGGAAACACCATATATTTT. The encoded protein is CASSLAGGVSGNTIYF. The J gene is TRBJ1-3, the V gene TRBV5-4; 7 positions agree with TRBD1. CDR3 length: 16 residues. Trimming took 0 bases from V and 0 from J; bases not matched to a gene: 3. Germline lookup yields CDR1 SGHNT and CDR2 YYREEE (reference sequence).

In DNA, the CDR3 is TGTGCCACCAGCAGGGTCAGGGCAAGAGACACCATATATTTT. Translated: CATSRVRARDTIYF. The chain joins TRBV15 to TRBJ1-3, with a tentative D call TRBD1 (5 bases). The CDR3 loop spans 14 amino acids. With 3 bases removed from V and 8 bases from J, the gap between germline ends came to 14 bases. The germline V gene has CDR1 LNHNV and CDR2 YYDKDF (reference sequence). Full variable domain (missing parts from reference TRBV15 and TRBJ1-3): DAMVIQNPRYQVTQFGKPVTLSCSQTLNHNVMYWYQQKSSQAPKLLFHYYDKDFNNEADTPDNFQSRRPNTSFCFLDIRSPGLGDTAMYLCATSRVRARDTIYFGEGSWLTVV.

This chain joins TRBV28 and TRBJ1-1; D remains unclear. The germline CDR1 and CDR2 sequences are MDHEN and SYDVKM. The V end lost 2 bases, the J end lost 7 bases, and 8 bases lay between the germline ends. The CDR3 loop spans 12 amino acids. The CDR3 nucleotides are TGTGCCAGCAGTTTACCTACAGTTGAAGCTTTCTTT. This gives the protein CASSLPTVEAFF.

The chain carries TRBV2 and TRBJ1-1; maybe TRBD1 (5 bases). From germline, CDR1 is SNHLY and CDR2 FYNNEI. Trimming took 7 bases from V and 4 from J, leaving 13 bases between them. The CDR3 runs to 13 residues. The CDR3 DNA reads TGTGCCAGCACGGAAGGGGTGGGCACTGAAGCTTTCTTT. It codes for CASTEGVGTEAFF.

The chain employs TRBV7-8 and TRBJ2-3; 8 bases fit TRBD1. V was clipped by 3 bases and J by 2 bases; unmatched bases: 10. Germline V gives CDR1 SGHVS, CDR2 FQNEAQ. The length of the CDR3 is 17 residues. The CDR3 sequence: CASSFPSGTGLTDTQYF. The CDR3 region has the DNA TGTGCCAGCAGCTTTCCGTCGGGGACAGGACTCACAGATACGCAGTATTTT.

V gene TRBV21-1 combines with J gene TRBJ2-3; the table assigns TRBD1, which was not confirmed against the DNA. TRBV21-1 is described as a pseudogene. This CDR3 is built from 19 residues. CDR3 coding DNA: TGTGCCAGCAGCAAAGGGGAAAAATTTAGGGGACAGCCCACAGATACGCAGTATTTT. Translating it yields CASSKGEKFRGQPTDTQYF.

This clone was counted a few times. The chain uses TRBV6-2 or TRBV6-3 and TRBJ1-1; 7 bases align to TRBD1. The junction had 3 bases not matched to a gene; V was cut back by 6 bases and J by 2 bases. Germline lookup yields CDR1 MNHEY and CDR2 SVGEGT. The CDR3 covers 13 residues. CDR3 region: CASSGTANTEAFF. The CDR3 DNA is TGTGCCAGCAGCGGGACAGCTAACACTGAAGCTTTCTTT.

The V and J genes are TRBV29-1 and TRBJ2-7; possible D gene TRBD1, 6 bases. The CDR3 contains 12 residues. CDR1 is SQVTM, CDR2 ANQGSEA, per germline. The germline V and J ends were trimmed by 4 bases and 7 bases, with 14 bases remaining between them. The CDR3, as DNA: TGCAGCGTTGTGCTACAGGGAGATGAGCAGTACTTC. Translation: CSVVLQGDEQYF.

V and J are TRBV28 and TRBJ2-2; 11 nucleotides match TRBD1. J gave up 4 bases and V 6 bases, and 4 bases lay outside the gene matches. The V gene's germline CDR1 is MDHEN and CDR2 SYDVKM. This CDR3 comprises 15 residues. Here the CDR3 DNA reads TGTGCCAGCAGCACCGGGACAGGGGGCACCGGGGAGCTGTTTTTT. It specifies CASSTGTGGTGELFF.

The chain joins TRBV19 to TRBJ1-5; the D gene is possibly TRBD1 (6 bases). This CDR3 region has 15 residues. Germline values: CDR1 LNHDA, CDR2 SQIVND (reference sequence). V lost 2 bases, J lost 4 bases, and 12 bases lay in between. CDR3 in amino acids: CASSIYRVKNQPQHF. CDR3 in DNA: TGTGCCAGTAGTATATACAGGGTAAAAAATCAGCCCCAGCATTTT.

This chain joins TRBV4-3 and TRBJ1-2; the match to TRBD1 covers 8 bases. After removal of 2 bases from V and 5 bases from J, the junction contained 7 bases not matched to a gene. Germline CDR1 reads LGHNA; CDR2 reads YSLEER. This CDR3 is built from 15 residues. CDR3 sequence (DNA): TGCGCCAGCAGCCAATTCGGACAGGGCGGGTATGGCTACACCTTC. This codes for CASSQFGQGGYGYTF.

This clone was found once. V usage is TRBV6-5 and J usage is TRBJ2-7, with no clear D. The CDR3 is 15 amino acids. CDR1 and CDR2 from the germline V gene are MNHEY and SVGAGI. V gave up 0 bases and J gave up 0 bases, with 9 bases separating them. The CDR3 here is CASSYSVRFSYEQYF. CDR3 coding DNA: TGTGCCAGCAGTTACTCAGTGCGTTTCTCCTACGAGCAGTACTTC.

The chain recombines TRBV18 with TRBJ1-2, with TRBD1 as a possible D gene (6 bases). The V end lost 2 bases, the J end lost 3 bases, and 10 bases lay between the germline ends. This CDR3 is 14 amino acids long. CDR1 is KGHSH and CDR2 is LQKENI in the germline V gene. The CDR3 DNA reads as TGTGCCAGCTCACCAGGCCACAGGGACTATGGCTACACCTTC. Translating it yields CASSPGHRDYGYTF.

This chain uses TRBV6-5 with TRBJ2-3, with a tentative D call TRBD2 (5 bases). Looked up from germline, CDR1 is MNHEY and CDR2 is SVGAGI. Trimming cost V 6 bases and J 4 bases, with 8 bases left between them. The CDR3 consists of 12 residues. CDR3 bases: TGTGCCAGCAGCGGGGAGCCAGATACGCAGTATTTT. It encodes CASSGEPDTQYF.

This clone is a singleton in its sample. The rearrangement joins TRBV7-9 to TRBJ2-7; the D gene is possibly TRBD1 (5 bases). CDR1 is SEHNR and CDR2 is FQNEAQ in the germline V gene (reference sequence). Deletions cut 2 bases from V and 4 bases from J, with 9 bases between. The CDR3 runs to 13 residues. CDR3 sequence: CASSLQGGYEQYF. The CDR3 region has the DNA TGTGCCAGCAGCTTACAGGGTGGGTACGAGCAGTACTTC.

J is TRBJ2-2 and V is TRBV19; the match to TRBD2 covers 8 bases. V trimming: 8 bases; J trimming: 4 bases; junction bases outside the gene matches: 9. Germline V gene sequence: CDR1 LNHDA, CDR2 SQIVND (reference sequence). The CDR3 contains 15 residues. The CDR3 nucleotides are TGTGCCAGTCGAAGGACTAGCCAATCCACCGGGGAGCTGTTTTTT. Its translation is CASRRTSQSTGELFF.

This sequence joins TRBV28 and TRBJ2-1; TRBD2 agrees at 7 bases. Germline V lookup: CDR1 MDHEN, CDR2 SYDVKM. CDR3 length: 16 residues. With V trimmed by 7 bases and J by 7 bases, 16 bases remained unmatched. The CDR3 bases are TGTGCCAGCACTCCCCTTTTGGCGGGAGTTCGTAATGAGCAGTTCTTC. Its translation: CASTPLLAGVRNEQFF.

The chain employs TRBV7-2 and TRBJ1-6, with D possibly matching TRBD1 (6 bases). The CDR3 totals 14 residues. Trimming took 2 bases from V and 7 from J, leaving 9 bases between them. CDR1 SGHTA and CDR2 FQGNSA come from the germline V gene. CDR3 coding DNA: TGTGCCAGCAGCTTATCAGGGGACAATTCACCCCTCCACTTT. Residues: CASSLSGDNSPLHF.

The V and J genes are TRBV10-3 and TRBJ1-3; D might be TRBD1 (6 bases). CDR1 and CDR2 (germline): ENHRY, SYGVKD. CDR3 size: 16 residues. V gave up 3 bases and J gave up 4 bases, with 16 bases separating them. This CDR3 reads CAISERAGVEGNTIYF. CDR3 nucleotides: TGTGCCATCAGTGAACGAGCAGGGGTAGAAGGAAACACCATATATTTT.

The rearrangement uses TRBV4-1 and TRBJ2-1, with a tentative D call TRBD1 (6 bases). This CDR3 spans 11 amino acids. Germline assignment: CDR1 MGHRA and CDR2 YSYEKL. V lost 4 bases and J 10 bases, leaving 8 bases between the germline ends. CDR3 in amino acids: CASSRGQEQFF. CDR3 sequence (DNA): TGCGCCAGCAGCCGCGGACAGGAGCAGTTCTTC.